This TCR beta chain was sequenced in a study of T cell responses to AZD1222 COVID-19 vaccine. The CDR3 consists of 15 residues. The V gene's germline CDR1 is MDHEN and CDR2 SYDVKM. The V and J ends lost 0 bases and 1 base respectively, with 9 bases between them. Study results and limitations: Repertoires were obtained solely post-peak T cell response.

TCRdb's copy holds only in-frame clones and misses some; the assay was immunoSEQ multiplex PCR. The sample lists some 130,000 clones, roughly 93% occurring once. For this clone: Its target is not known.

This receptor was obtained from an adult who received the AZD1222 COVID-19 vaccine. The sample was peripheral blood, taken 28 days after the second AZD1222 dose. The chain couples TRBV28 to TRBJ1-1, with TRBD1 as a possible D gene (5 bases). CDR3 bases: TGTGCCAGCAGTTTATGGAGCAGGGCGAACACTGAAGCTTTCTTT. Protein product: CASSLWSRANTEAFF.